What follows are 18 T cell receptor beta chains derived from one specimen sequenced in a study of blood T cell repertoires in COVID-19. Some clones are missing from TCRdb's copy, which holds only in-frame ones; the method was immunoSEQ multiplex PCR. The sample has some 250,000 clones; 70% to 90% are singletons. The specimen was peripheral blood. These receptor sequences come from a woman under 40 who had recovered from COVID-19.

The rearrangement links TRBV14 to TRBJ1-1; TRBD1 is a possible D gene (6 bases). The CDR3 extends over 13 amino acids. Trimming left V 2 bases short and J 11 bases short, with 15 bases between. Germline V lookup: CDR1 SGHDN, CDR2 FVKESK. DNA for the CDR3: TGTGCCAGCAGCCAAAGGGACACGGTTGGGGCTTTCTTT. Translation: CASSQRDTVGAFF.

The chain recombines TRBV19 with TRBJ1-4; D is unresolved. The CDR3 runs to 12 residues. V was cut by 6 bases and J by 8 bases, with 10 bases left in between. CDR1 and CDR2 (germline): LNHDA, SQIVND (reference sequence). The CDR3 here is CASSWGGEKLFF. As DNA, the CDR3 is TGTGCCAGTAGCTGGGGAGGGGAAAAACTGTTTTTT. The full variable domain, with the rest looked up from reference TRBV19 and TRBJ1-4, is DGGITQSPKYLFRKEGQNVTLSCEQNLNHDAMYWYRQDPGQGLRLIYYSQIVNDFQKGDIAEGYSVSREKKESFPLTVTSAQKNPTAFYLCASSWGGEKLFFGSGTQLSVL.

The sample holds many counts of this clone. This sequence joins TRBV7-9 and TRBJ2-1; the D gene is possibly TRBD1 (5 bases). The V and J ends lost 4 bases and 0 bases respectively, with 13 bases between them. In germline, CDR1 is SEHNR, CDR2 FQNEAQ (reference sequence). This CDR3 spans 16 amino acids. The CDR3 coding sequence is TGTGCCAGCAGCTCGATAAGGGGTAGCTCCTACAATGAGCAGTTCTTC. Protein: CASSSIRGSSYNEQFF.

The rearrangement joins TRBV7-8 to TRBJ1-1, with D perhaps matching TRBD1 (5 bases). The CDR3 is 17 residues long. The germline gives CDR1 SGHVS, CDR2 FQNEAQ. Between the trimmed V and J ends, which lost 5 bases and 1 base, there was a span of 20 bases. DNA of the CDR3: TGTGCCAGCAGCCCAAATGCGGGGGATTTCAGGAACACTGAAGCTTTCTTT. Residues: CASSPNAGDFRNTEAFF.

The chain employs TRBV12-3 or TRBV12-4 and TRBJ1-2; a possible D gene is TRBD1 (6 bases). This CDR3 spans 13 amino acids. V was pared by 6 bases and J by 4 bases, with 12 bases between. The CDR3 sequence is CASSIQGSYGYTF. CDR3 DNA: TGTGCCAGCAGCATACAGGGAAGCTATGGCTACACCTTC.

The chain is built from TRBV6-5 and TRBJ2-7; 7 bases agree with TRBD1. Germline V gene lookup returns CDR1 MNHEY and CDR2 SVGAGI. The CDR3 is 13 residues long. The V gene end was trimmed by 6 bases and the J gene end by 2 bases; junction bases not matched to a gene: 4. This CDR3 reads CASSRTGPYEQYF. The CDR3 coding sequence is TGTGCCAGCAGCCGGACAGGACCCTACGAGCAGTACTTC.

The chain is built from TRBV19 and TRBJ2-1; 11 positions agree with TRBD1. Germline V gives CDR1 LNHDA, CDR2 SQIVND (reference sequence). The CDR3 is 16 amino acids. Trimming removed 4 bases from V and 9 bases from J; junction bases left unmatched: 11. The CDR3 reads CASSSQRTGGWGEQFF. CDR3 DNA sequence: TGTGCCAGTAGTAGCCAACGGACAGGGGGCTGGGGTGAGCAGTTCTTC.

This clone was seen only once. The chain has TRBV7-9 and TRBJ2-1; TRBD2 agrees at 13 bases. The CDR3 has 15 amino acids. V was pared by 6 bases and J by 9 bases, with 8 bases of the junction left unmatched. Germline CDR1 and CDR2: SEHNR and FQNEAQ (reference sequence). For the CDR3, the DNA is TGTGCCAGCAGTCCCCGGACTAGCGGGGGAGGTGAGCAGTTCTTC. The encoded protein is CASSPRTSGGGEQFF.

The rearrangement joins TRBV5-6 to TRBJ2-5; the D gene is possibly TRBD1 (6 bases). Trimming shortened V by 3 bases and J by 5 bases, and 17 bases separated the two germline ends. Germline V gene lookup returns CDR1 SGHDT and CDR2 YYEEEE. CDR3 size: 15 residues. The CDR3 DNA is TGTGCCAGCAGCTCTAGCTACACAGGGCGGGAGACCCAGTACTTC. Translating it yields CASSSSYTGRETQYF.

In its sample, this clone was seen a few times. CDR3: CASSQDIGRGSTEAFF. Written as DNA, the CDR3 is TGTGCCAGCAGCCAAGATATCGGCAGGGGGAGCACTGAAGCTTTCTTT. The chain recombines TRBV4-2 with TRBJ1-1; the match to TRBD1 covers 7 bases. Germline V CDR1 and CDR2: LGHNA, YNFKEQ. The CDR3 is made up of 16 amino acids. V dropped 0 bases and J dropped 4; count of bases not matched to a gene: 8.

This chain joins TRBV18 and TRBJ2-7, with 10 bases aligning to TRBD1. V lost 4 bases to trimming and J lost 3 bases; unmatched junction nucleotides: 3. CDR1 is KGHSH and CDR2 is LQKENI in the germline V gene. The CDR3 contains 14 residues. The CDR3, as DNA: TGTGCCAGCTCACTGGACAGGGGGGGCTACGAGCAGTACTTC. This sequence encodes CASSLDRGGYEQYF. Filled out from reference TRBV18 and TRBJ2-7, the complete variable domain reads NAGVMQNPRHLVRRRGQEARLRCSPMKGHSHVYWYRQLPEEGLKFMVYLQKENIIDESGMPKERFSAEFPKEGPSILRIQQVVRGDSAAYFCASSLDRGGYEQYFGPGTRLTVT.

The CDR3 sequence: CASSLKTGSLLNSPLHF. As DNA, the CDR3 is TGTGCCAGCAGCCTAAAGACAGGGTCCCTCCTTAATTCACCCCTCCACTTT. The rearrangement links TRBV5-6 to TRBJ1-6, with 7 bases aligning to TRBD1. Germline lookup yields CDR1 SGHDT and CDR2 YYEEEE. The CDR3 is made up of 17 amino acids. V lost 4 bases, J lost 6 bases, and 13 bases stayed unmatched.

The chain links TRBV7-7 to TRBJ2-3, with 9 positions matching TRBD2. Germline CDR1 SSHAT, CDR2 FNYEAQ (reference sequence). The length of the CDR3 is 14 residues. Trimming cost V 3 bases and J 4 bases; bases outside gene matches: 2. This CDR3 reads CASSLTSGSDTQYF. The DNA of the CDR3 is TGTGCCAGCAGCTTGACTAGCGGCTCAGATACGCAGTATTTT.

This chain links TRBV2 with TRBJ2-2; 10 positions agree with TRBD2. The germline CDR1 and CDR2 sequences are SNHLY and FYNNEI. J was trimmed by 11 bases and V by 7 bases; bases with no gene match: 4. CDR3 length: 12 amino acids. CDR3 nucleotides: TGTGCCAGCACTGGACTAGCGGAAGAGCTGTTTTTT. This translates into CASTGLAEELFF.

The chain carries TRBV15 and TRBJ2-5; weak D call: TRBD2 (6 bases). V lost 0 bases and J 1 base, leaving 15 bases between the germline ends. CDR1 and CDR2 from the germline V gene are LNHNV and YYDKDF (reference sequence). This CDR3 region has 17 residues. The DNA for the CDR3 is TGTGCCACCAGCAGAGATCGGAGGGAATTCGTCCAAGAGACCCAGTACTTC. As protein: CATSRDRREFVQETQYF.

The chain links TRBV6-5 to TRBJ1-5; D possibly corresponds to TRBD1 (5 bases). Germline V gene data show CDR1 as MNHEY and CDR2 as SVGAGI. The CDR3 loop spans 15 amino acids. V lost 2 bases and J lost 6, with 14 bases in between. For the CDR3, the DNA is TGTGCCAGCAGTTACACTGCAGGGAGGAGTCAGCCCCAGCATTTT. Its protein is CASSYTAGRSQPQHF.

The CDR3 reads CAWSPGTIQETQYF. Here the CDR3 DNA reads TGTGCCTGGAGCCCCGGGACTATTCAAGAGACCCAGTACTTC. The chain uses TRBV30 and TRBJ2-5; 7 bases line up with TRBD2. This CDR3 contains 14 residues. The junction had 6 bases not matched to a gene; V was cut back by 3 bases and J by 2 bases. The V gene's germline CDR1 is GTSNPN and CDR2 SVGIG (reference sequence).

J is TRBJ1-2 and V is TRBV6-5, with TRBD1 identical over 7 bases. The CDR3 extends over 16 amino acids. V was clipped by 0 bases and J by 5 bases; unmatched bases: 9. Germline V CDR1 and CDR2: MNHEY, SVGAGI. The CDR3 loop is CASSYSGQVPMYGYTF. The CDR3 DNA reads TGTGCCAGCAGTTACTCAGGACAGGTCCCTATGTATGGCTACACCTTC.